These 3 T cell receptor beta chains were sequenced from one sample in a study of blood T cell repertoires in COVID-19. The assay was immunoSEQ multiplex PCR, and TCRdb's table has in-frame clones only and misses some. The repertoire includes around 330,000 clones, about 85% of them detected once, and under 2% sits in the top ten. Input material: PBMCs or T cells enriched from blood (not recorded which). The source is a woman in her twenties or thirties who had been exposed to COVID-19.

The chain is built from TRBV7-9 and TRBJ2-2; a weak D match, TRBD2 (5 bases). Germline V gene lookup returns CDR1 SEHNR and CDR2 FQNEAQ (reference sequence). This CDR3 comprises 15 residues. Trimming took off 2 bases at V and 3 bases at J, with 10 bases between the two ends. The CDR3 sequence: CASSLPAGDTGELFF. DNA for the CDR3: TGTGCCAGCAGCTTACCCGCGGGCGACACCGGGGAGCTGTTTTTT.

The V and J genes are TRBV7-3 and TRBJ2-5; 8 bases match TRBD1. The germline V gene encodes CDR1 SGHTA and CDR2 FQGTGA. This CDR3 has 15 amino acids. V gave up 1 base and J gave up 5 bases; unmatched junction bases: 6. CDR3 protein: CASSLRQGAGETQYF. Written as DNA, the CDR3 is TGTGCCAGCAGCTTAAGGCAGGGGGCGGGGGAGACCCAGTACTTC.

This clone was counted once. The V and J genes are TRBV5-1 and TRBJ1-1, with 7 bases lining up with TRBD1. Germline values: CDR1 SGHRS, CDR2 YFSETQ. Trimming took 7 bases from V and 0 from J; bases not matched to a gene: 3. This CDR3 contains 13 residues. The CDR3 loop is CASVGQMNTEAFF. The CDR3, as DNA: TGCGCCAGCGTGGGACAGATGAACACTGAAGCTTTCTTT.